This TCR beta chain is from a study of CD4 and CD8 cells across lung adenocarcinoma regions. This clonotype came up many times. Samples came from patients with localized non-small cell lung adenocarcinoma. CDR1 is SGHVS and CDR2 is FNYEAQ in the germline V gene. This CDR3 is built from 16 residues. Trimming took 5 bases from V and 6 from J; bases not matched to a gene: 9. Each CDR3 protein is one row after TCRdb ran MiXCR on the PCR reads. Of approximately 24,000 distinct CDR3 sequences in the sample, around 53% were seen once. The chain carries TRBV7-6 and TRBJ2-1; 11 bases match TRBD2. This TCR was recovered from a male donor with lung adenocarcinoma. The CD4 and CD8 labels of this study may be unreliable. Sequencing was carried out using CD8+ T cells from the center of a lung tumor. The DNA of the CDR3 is TGTGCCAGCAGCCCCAATCTTCTAGCGGGAGGCAATGAGCAGTTCTTC. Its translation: CASSPNLLAGGNEQFF.